This section outlines one T cell receptor beta chain sequence together with its context. As yet, its antigen is unknown. This record belongs to a study of shared clonotypes between healthy human individuals. Study background: Aged between 18 and 49, the donors were a couple of women and three men.

The deep-level immunoSEQ assay was used. Only in-frame clones appear in the TCRdb table, and some are missing; sequencing was by immunoSEQ multiplex PCR. In the table there are some 510,000 clones, 60% to 85% of which are singletons. Broader study findings: What limited the represented genetic and exposure-history diversity was the small number of donors. An anticipated effect of sequencing depth on clonotype sharing among donors was recognized.

The sample taken for sequencing was PBMCs. The sequence was obtained from a woman aged 40 to 50 in good health. Some clones in this sample may be carry-over from other donors' samples.

The CDR3 sequence: CASSLVGRKTYEQYF. The CDR3 DNA reads as TGTGCCAGCAGCTTAGTGGGGCGAAAAACCTACGAGCAGTACTTC. This chain uses TRBV11-2 with TRBJ2-7; possible D gene TRBD1, 5 bases. This CDR3 region has 15 residues. CDR1 is SGHAT, CDR2 FQNNGV, per germline. V was shortened by 1 base and J by 2 bases, with 12 bases between the two germline ends.